These 26 T cell receptor beta chains were all obtained from the same sample, sequenced in a study of beta chain features in type 1 diabetes. Whole-study findings and limits: Type 1 diabetes patients showed a moderate but significant shortening of TCRB CDR3s in all four CD4+ subsets.

The investigators reverse transcribed all of the isolated RNA, so they sequenced expressed TCRB transcripts. TCRdb's table, derived via immunoSEQ multiplex PCR, lists solely in-frame clones and lacks some. The table records approximately 270,000 clones, 13% to 15% of them present only once. No antigen is known for these receptors. Sequencing input: naive CD4+ T cells from blood. The receptors derive from a man aged 30 to 39 with type 1 diabetes.

The table lists this clone with a few counts. The DNA for the CDR3 is TGTGCCATCAGTGAGGTTGTCGCAGCGGTGGCCAACGTCCTGACTTTC. Translated: CAISEVVAAVANVLTF. J is TRBJ2-6 and V is TRBV10-3; maybe TRBD2 (5 bases). This CDR3 region has 16 residues. The V end lost 2 bases, the J end lost 6 bases, and 14 bases lay between the germline ends. Germline V lookup: CDR1 ENHRY, CDR2 SYGVKD.

This rearrangement joins TRBV19 to TRBJ1-1; 8 bases align to TRBD1. Per the germline V gene, CDR1 is LNHDA and CDR2 is SQIVND (reference sequence). V lost 7 bases and J lost 5; bases outside the gene matches: 9. This CDR3 is built from 14 residues. CDR3 in amino acids: CASTTTGGITEAFF. CDR3 bases: TGTGCCAGTACCACAACAGGGGGGATTACTGAAGCTTTCTTT.

This chain joins TRBV6-5 and TRBJ1-2; 7 bases map to TRBD1. CDR1 and CDR2 from the germline V gene are MNHEY and SVGAGI. This CDR3 is built from 13 residues. V trimming: 5 bases; J trimming: 4 bases; junction bases outside the gene matches: 4. The CDR3 DNA reads TGTGCCAGCAGTGACCGGGACAGCTATGGCTACACCTTC. Translating gives CASSDRDSYGYTF.

This clone was counted only a few times. The CDR3 sequence: CASSIAGTSTDTQYF. Written as DNA, the CDR3 is TGTGCCAGCAGTATAGCCGGGACTAGCACAGATACGCAGTATTTT. V and J are TRBV28 and TRBJ2-3; D might be TRBD2 (6 bases). Germline lookup yields CDR1 MDHEN and CDR2 SYDVKM. The CDR3 consists of 15 residues. V was pared by 5 bases and J by 0 bases, with 12 bases between.

The chain is built from TRBV7-9 and TRBJ2-7; the D gene is possibly TRBD1 (5 bases). The V end was cut by 2 bases, the J end by 2 bases, with 10 bases between. Looked up from germline, CDR1 is SEHNR and CDR2 is FQNEAQ (reference sequence). The CDR3 contains 14 residues. CDR3 sequence reads: CASSLRQGPYEQYF. The CDR3 coding sequence is TGTGCCAGCAGCTTACGCCAGGGCCCCTACGAGCAGTACTTC. Full variable domain (remainder filled in from reference TRBV7-9 and TRBJ2-7): DTGVSQNPRHKITKRGQNVTFRCDPISEHNRLYWYRQTLGQGPEFLTYFQNEAQLEKSRLLSDRFSAERPKGSFSTLEIQRTEQGDSAMYLCASSLRQGPYEQYFGPGTRLTVT.

Here the CDR3 reads CAWSVRGTGNTEAFF. DNA of the CDR3: TGTGCCTGGAGTGTACGGGGGACAGGGAACACTGAAGCTTTCTTT. This chain links TRBV30 with TRBJ1-1; TRBD1 aligns across 8 bases. With 0 bases clipped from V and 1 base from J, the junction kept 4 bases outside the gene matches. Germline V gene sequence: CDR1 GTSNPN, CDR2 SVGIG (reference sequence). CDR3 size: 15 residues.

V gene TRBV18 combines with J gene TRBJ2-1, with 9 bases that match TRBD1. From germline, CDR1 is KGHSH and CDR2 LQKENI. Trimming at V came to 3 bases and at J to 8 bases, leaving 8 bases not matched to a gene. The CDR3 has 15 residues. The CDR3 sequence: CASSPNRGRFDEQFF. The CDR3 nucleotides read TGTGCCAGCTCACCTAACAGGGGGCGATTCGATGAGCAGTTCTTC.

This clone has a handful of counts. The chain recombines TRBV29-1 with TRBJ2-3; D gene uncertain. Germline lookup yields CDR1 SQVTM and CDR2 ANQGSEA. This CDR3 contains 14 residues. Trimming cost V 1 base and J 0 bases, with 8 bases left between them. DNA of the CDR3: TGCAGCGTTGAAGGGGCCTCTAGCACAGATACGCAGTATTTT. It specifies CSVEGASSTDTQYF.

This clone turned up a few times. V gene TRBV5-6 combines with J gene TRBJ2-3, with D perhaps TRBD2 (7 bases). Trimming left V 0 bases short and J 4 bases short, with 15 bases between. This CDR3 comprises 16 residues. The germline gives CDR1 SGHDT, CDR2 YYEEEE. The chain's CDR3 is CASSLGGRGFADTQYF. DNA for the CDR3: TGTGCCAGCAGCTTGGGGGGGCGGGGGTTCGCAGATACGCAGTATTTT.

This clone came up a few times. The genes are TRBV7-9 and TRBJ2-3; TRBD1 matches at 8 bases. V was clipped by 2 bases and J by 3 bases; unmatched bases: 4. Germline lookup yields CDR1 SEHNR and CDR2 FQNEAQ (reference sequence). This CDR3 contains 15 residues. The CDR3 spells CASSLQGATTDTQYF. In nucleotides, the CDR3 is TGTGCCAGCAGCTTACAGGGGGCGACGACAGATACGCAGTATTTT. Full variable domain (outside the CDR3, taken from reference TRBV7-9 and TRBJ2-3): DTGVSQNPRHKITKRGQNVTFRCDPISEHNRLYWYRQTLGQGPEFLTYFQNEAQLEKSRLLSDRFSAERPKGSFSTLEIQRTEQGDSAMYLCASSLQGATTDTQYFGPGTRLTVL.

The chain joins TRBV10-3 to TRBJ2-7; 10 nucleotides align to TRBD2. Germline CDR1 and CDR2: ENHRY and SYGVKD. Unmatched junction bases numbered 10, after V lost 8 bases and J lost 3 bases. The CDR3 is 15 residues long. The chain's CDR3 is CAISTPGLAFYEQYF. In DNA, the CDR3 is TGTGCCATCTCCACTCCGGGACTAGCGTTCTACGAGCAGTACTTC.

The genes are TRBV19 and TRBJ1-5; the D is unclear. Trimming removed 0 bases from V and 11 bases from J, with 8 bases in between. From germline, CDR1 is LNHDA and CDR2 SQIVND (reference sequence). The CDR3 runs to 12 residues. This CDR3 is CASSIDPPAQHF. For the CDR3, the DNA is TGTGCCAGTAGTATAGACCCCCCGGCCCAGCATTTT.

The chain carries TRBV7-8 and TRBJ1-1, with TRBD1 identical over 10 bases. CDR1 and CDR2 (germline): SGHVS, FQNEAQ. The CDR3 has 16 residues. Germline trimming cut 4 bases from V and 1 base from J; bases unmatched to any gene: 6. CDR3 sequence: CASSSDRGRPNTEAFF. For the CDR3, the DNA is TGTGCCAGCAGCTCTGACAGGGGGCGACCGAACACTGAAGCTTTCTTT. Full variable domain (missing parts from reference TRBV7-8 and TRBJ1-1): GAGVSQSPRYKVAKRGQDVALRCDPISGHVSLFWYQQALGQGPEFLTYFQNEAQLDKSGLPSDRFFAERPEGSVSTLKIQRTQQEDSAVYLCASSSDRGRPNTEAFFGQGTRLTVV.

This clone was detected a few times. The chain employs TRBV25-1 and TRBJ2-1, with TRBD2 matching over 7 bases. Unmatched junction bases numbered 9, after V lost 3 bases and J lost 10 bases. This CDR3 has 14 amino acids. Per germline, CDR1 MGHDK and CDR2 SYGVNS. The CDR3 DNA is TGTGCCAGCAGTGACCATCGACTAGCTGGCGAGCAGTTCTTC. Protein: CASSDHRLAGEQFF.

CDR3 protein: CASIPAGGSSYEQYF. CDR3 bases: TGTGCCAGCATTCCCGCGGGAGGGAGCTCCTACGAGCAGTACTTC. The chain combines TRBV28 with TRBJ2-7; TRBD2 matches at 9 bases. V dropped 7 bases and J dropped 0; count of bases not matched to a gene: 7. The CDR3 extends over 15 amino acids. CDR1 MDHEN and CDR2 SYDVKM come from the germline V gene.

This chain links TRBV7-8 with TRBJ2-5; 8 bases map to TRBD2. The CDR3 length is 13 residues. Trimming removed 5 bases from V and 5 bases from J; junction bases left unmatched: 4. Germline V gene data show CDR1 as SGHVS and CDR2 as FQNEAQ. The CDR3 loop is CASSPGGKETQYF. CDR3 bases: TGTGCCAGCAGCCCGGGGGGGAAGGAGACCCAGTACTTC. The full variable domain, rest sourced from reference TRBV7-8 and TRBJ2-5, is GAGVSQSPRYKVAKRGQDVALRCDPISGHVSLFWYQQALGQGPEFLTYFQNEAQLDKSGLPSDRFFAERPEGSVSTLKIQRTQQEDSAVYLCASSPGGKETQYFGPGTRLLVL.

This clone was detected only a few times. The rearrangement uses TRBV7-7 and TRBJ2-5; 7 positions agree with TRBD2. The CDR3 has 16 residues. CDR1 SSHAT and CDR2 FNYEAQ come from the germline V gene (reference sequence). J gave up 5 bases and V 1 base, and 10 bases lay outside the gene matches. CDR3 sequence: CASSLGGSSGRETQYF. In DNA form, the CDR3 reads TGTGCCAGCAGCTTAGGTGGTTCTAGCGGACGGGAGACCCAGTACTTC. Full variable domain (remainder filled in from reference TRBV7-7 and TRBJ2-5): GAGVSQSPRYKVTKRGQDVTLRCDPISSHATLYWYQQALGQGPEFLTYFNYEAQPDKSGLPSDRFSAERPEGSISTLTIQRTEQRDSAMYRCASSLGGSSGRETQYFGPGTRLLVL.

V gene TRBV5-1 combines with J gene TRBJ2-1, with TRBD2 matching over 10 bases. V dropped 1 base and J dropped 1; count of bases not matched to a gene: 11. The CDR3 is 19 amino acids. Germline V gene lookup returns CDR1 SGHRS and CDR2 YFSETQ. The CDR3 DNA sequence: TGCGCCAGCAGCTTGCGTTTAGCTAGCGGGAGCAGTTCCTACAATGAGCAGTTCTTC. Encoded protein: CASSLRLASGSSSYNEQFF.

The genes are TRBV11-2 and TRBJ2-7; no firm D call. Per germline, CDR1 SGHAT and CDR2 FQNNGV. The CDR3 is 11 amino acids. The germline V and J ends were trimmed by 4 bases and 4 bases, with 5 bases remaining between them. CDR3 amino acids: CASSSEYEQYF. CDR3 sequence (DNA): TGTGCCAGCAGCTCCGAGTACGAGCAGTACTTC.

In its sample, this clone was seen a few times. The DNA for the CDR3 is TGTGCCAGCGCGTCGCCCACCGGGGAGCTGTTTTTT. Protein product: CASASPTGELFF. The V and J genes are TRBV7-3 and TRBJ2-2; D is uncertain. Germline lookup yields CDR1 SGHTA and CDR2 FQGTGA. Between the trimmed V and J ends, which lost 8 bases and 4 bases, there was a span of 8 bases. The length of the CDR3 is 12 residues.

This clone was observed a handful of times. The V gene is TRBV2, the J gene TRBJ2-5; 8 bases are a match to TRBD2. There are 13 residues in the CDR3. V lost 7 bases, J lost 4 bases, and 5 bases stayed unmatched. Germline CDR1 is SNHLY and CDR2 is FYNNEI. The CDR3 DNA is TGTGCCAGCAAGCGGGAGTCAATAGAGACCCAGTACTTC. Translating it yields CASKRESIETQYF.

The sample holds a few counts of this clone. This chain links TRBV29-1 with TRBJ2-3; D uncertain. Germline lookup yields CDR1 SQVTM and CDR2 ANQGSEA. CDR3 length: 15 residues. Between the trimmed V and J ends, which lost 7 bases and 4 bases, there was a span of 21 bases. The CDR3 loop is CSAIPFSRSPDTQYF. CDR3 in DNA: TGCAGCGCTATACCGTTTTCGAGAAGCCCAGATACGCAGTATTTT.

This clone was seen more than once but under ten times. The chain is built from TRBV5-4 and TRBJ2-7; 12 bases are shared with TRBD2. This CDR3 is built from 17 residues. V was clipped by 1 base and J by 0 bases; unmatched bases: 5. Per the germline V gene, CDR1 is SGHNT and CDR2 is YYREEE (reference sequence). CDR3 residues: CASSLPSGRGSSYEQYF. CDR3 nucleotides: TGTGCCAGCAGCTTGCCTAGCGGGAGGGGGAGCTCCTACGAGCAGTACTTC.

A few counts support this clone. The V call is TRBV4-3, the J call TRBJ2-1; maybe TRBD2 (6 bases). Per germline, CDR1 LGHNA and CDR2 YSLEER. Between the trimmed V and J ends, which lost 3 bases and 5 bases, there was a span of 17 bases. The CDR3 covers 16 residues. Here the CDR3 reads CASSHLTRPPDNEQFF. CDR3 nucleotide sequence: TGCGCCAGCAGCCACCTGACTAGGCCTCCCGACAATGAGCAGTTCTTC.

This clone has more than one count but fewer than ten. The genes are TRBV28 and TRBJ1-1, with TRBD1 matching over 8 bases. The germline CDR1 and CDR2 sequences are MDHEN and SYDVKM. This CDR3 has 14 amino acids. V dropped 6 bases and J dropped 4; count of bases not matched to a gene: 7. CDR3 sequence (DNA): TGTGCCAGCAGCTCTGGACAGGGAATCACTGAAGCTTTCTTT. Translated, it gives CASSSGQGITEAFF.

V and J are TRBV5-1 and TRBJ1-1; D might be TRBD1 (5 bases). V dropped 1 base and J dropped 3 bases, with 10 bases sitting between them. The CDR3 spans 14 residues. The germline gives CDR1 SGHRS, CDR2 YFSETQ. The CDR3 region has the DNA TGCGCCAGCAGCTTGACAGGTGGGGACACTGAAGCTTTCTTT. Protein product: CASSLTGGDTEAFF.